Listed below are T cell receptor beta chains from one sample, sequenced in a study of blood T cell repertoires in COVID-19. Using immunoSEQ multiplex PCR, the repertoire was profiled, and TCRdb retains in-frame clones only, with some absent. The top ten clones hold 1.1% to 1.5% of a sample with 100,000 to 150,000 clones, roughly 84% of them seen once. Source material: peripheral blood. These receptors were collected from a man aged 60-69 years with acute or convalescent COVID-19. CDR3s include the opening cysteine and the closing phenylalanine or tryptophan. The D gene is left open where the match is weak. The size of a clone is reported for some rows only, either as once, few or many, or as a class for expanded clones.

>16|NA|once|TRBV5-6|TRBJ2-7
CASSLKALARPREQYF
TGTGCCAGCAGCCTGAAGGCGCTAGCGAGACCTCGGGAGCAGTACTTC
>16|TRBD2|few|TRBV24-1|TRBJ2-3
CATSDSGLAFTDTQYF
TGTGCCACCAGTGACTCGGGACTAGCGTTCACAGATACGCAGTATTTT
>16|TRBD1|once|TRBV19|TRBJ2-3
CASSLQQGALTDTQYF
TGTGCCAGTAGTCTCCAACAGGGGGCGCTCACAGATACGCAGTATTTT
>18|TRBD1|NA|TRBV19|TRBJ2-1
CASSSETGAISSYNEQFF
TGTGCCAGTAGTTCCGAGACAGGGGCCATAAGCTCCTACAATGAGCAGTTCTTC
>17|TRBD1|NA|TRBV10-3|TRBJ1-4
CAISEWIVGQTNEKLFF
TGTGCCATCAGTGAGTGGATAGTGGGACAGACTAATGAAAAACTGTTTTTT
>14|NA|NA|TRBV27|TRBJ1-6
CASSTGQNNSPLHF
TGTGCCAGCAGCACCGGACAGAATAATTCACCCCTCCACTTT
>14|NA|NA|TRBV18|TRBJ1-2
CASSTGSPLHGYTF
TGTGCCAGCTCCACGGGGTCCCCCCTGCATGGCTACACCTTC
>15|NA|NA|TRBV5-6|TRBJ1-6
CASSLGGWDNSPLHF
TGTGCCAGCAGCTTAGGAGGGTGGGATAATTCACCCCTCCACTTT
>15|NA|once|TRBV7-8|TRBJ1-6
CASSLSDNYNSPLHF
TGTGCCAGCAGCTTATCGGACAACTATAATTCACCCCTCCACTTT
>12|NA|NA|TRBV12-3/TRBV12-4|TRBJ1-5
CASSREGQPQHF
TGTGCCAGCAGTCGGGAGGGGCAGCCCCAGCATTTT
>15|NA|NA|TRBV7-3|TRBJ2-1
CASSQARSSYNEQFF
TGTGCCAGCAGCCAGGCCCGTAGCTCCTACAATGAGCAGTTCTTC
>18|TRBD2|NA|TRBV7-9|TRBJ2-1
CASSSSGLAGVRYNEQFF
TGTGCCAGCAGCTCGTCGGGACTAGCGGGGGTAAGGTACAATGAGCAGTTCTTC
>15|TRBD1|NA|TRBV6-5|TRBJ2-7
CASSTGGSFAYEQYF
TGTGCCAGCAGTACAGGGGGCTCCTTCGCGTACGAGCAGTACTTC
>14|NA|NA|TRBV5-1|TRBJ1-4
CASSLGAANEKLFF
TGCGCCAGCAGCTTGGGGGCAGCTAATGAAAAACTGTTTTTT
>14|NA|NA|TRBV6-5|TRBJ2-6
CASIQGPGANVLTF
TGTGCCAGCATCCAGGGGCCTGGGGCCAACGTCCTGACTTTC
>15|TRBD1|NA|TRBV7-9|TRBJ1-3
CASSLVAGQGVTIYF
TGTGCCAGCAGCTTAGTAGCCGGACAGGGGGTCACCATATATTTT
>14|NA|NA|TRBV30|TRBJ2-2
CAGGLKGGAGELFF
TGTGCCGGGGGACTAAAGGGGGGGGCCGGGGAGCTGTTTTTT
>16|TRBD1|NA|TRBV5-1|TRBJ1-3
CASSWGDRSSGNTIYF
TGCGCCAGCAGCTGGGGGGACAGGAGCTCTGGAAACACCATATATTTT
>13|NA|NA|TRBV14|TRBJ1-3
CASSLKLGNTIYF
TGTGCCAGCAGCCTAAAGCTCGGAAACACCATATATTTT
>15|TRBD1|NA|TRBV19|TRBJ2-7
CASSPDGQGAYEQYF
TGTGCCAGTAGTCCCGATGGACAGGGAGCCTACGAGCAGTACTTC